A selection of T cell receptor beta chains follows, all from one sample in a study of cytomegalovirus exposure and HLA in healthy donors. Data came from immunoSEQ multiplex PCR; TCRdb stores just in-frame clones and leaves some out. The sample records 65,000 to 90,000 clones, 60% to 75% being singletons. The sequencing input was PBMCs. All receptors come from a woman aged 40 to 55 in good health and CMV-seropositive. The CDR3 runs from the conserved cysteine through the conserved F or W. D genes are given only for firm matches. The listing skips clone size in some rows; elsewhere it reads once, few, many or a size class.

clone size,V gene,J gene,D gene,CDR3 protein,CDR3 DNA
.,TRBV18,TRBJ1-2,.,CASSPEQSNYGYTF,TGTGCCAGCTCACCAGAGCAATCAAACTATGGCTACACCTTC
once,TRBV6-5,TRBJ2-7,TRBD1,CASSWDRPPYEQYF,TGTGCCAGCAGTTGGGACAGGCCACCCTACGAGCAGTACTTC
.,TRBV6-5,TRBJ1-1,.,CASTRNRVNTEAFF,TGTGCCAGCACCAGAAACCGGGTAAACACTGAAGCTTTCTTT
.,TRBV15,TRBJ1-2,.,CATRSSQGRGYGYTF,TGTGCCACCCGGTCGAGTCAGGGCAGGGGCTATGGCTACACCTTC
.,TRBV27,TRBJ2-7,.,CASSLDPVTYEQYF,TGTGCCAGCAGTCTCGATCCAGTCACCTACGAGCAGTACTTC
.,TRBV28,TRBJ1-2,TRBD1,CASSFGSGGYGYTF,TGTGCCAGCAGTTTTGGATCAGGGGGTTATGGCTACACCTTC
once,TRBV7-9,TRBJ2-2,TRBD1,CASSQPAGTGAAGELFF,TGTGCCAGCAGCCAGCCAGCCGGGACAGGGGCGGCCGGGGAGCTGTTTTTT
.,TRBV11-2,TRBJ2-7,TRBD2,CASSLSGGASYEQYF,TGTGCCAGCAGCCTAAGCGGGGGGGCCTCCTACGAGCAGTACTTC
.,TRBV19,TRBJ1-2,.,CASSIAWTQNYGYTF,TGTGCCAGTAGTATAGCCTGGACTCAGAACTATGGCTACACCTTC
.,TRBV2,TRBJ2-5,TRBD2,CASSEGLAGGGGTQYF,TGTGCCAGCAGTGAGGGACTAGCGGGGGGTGGTGGGACCCAGTACTTC
.,TRBV19,TRBJ1-2,TRBD1,CASSGTGGDYGYTF,TGTGCCAGTAGTGGGACAGGGGGTGACTATGGCTACACCTTC
.,TRBV9,TRBJ2-7,TRBD1,CASSVGPGGSYEQYF,TGTGCCAGCAGCGTAGGCCCAGGGGGCTCCTACGAGCAGTACTTC
.,TRBV5-6,TRBJ1-1,TRBD1,CASSLTGEWLVGAFF,TGTGCCAGCAGCTTGACAGGGGAATGGTTGGTTGGAGCTTTCTTT
few,TRBV9,TRBJ1-2,.,CASSVGPSEGYTF,TGTGCCAGCAGCGTAGGCCCATCGGAGGGCTACACCTTC
.,TRBV28,TRBJ1-1,.,CASGRGNTEAFF,TGTGCCAGCGGCAGGGGAAACACTGAAGCTTTCTTT
once,TRBV25-1,TRBJ1-1,.,CASSPARGPTEAFF,TGTGCCAGCTCCCCCGCCAGGGGCCCCACTGAAGCTTTCTTT
.,TRBV6-5,TRBJ1-2,.,CASSYVVGGANYGYTF,TGTGCCAGCAGCTACGTTGTCGGCGGCGCTAACTATGGCTACACCTTC
.,TRBV27,TRBJ1-3,.,CASSLYGQGWVSGNTIYF,TGTGCCAGCAGTTTGTACGGGCAGGGCTGGGTCTCTGGAAACACCATATATTTT
.,TRBV7-2,TRBJ2-3,.,CASSLILTDTQYF,TGTGCCAGCAGCTTAATTCTAACAGATACGCAGTATTTT
.,TRBV2,TRBJ1-4,TRBD1,CASRAGTGREKLFF,TGTGCCAGCAGAGCCGGGACAGGGCGGGAAAAACTGTTTTTT
.,TRBV9,TRBJ1-1,TRBD1,CASSLSPGGRTEAFF,TGTGCCAGCAGCCTTAGCCCAGGGGGGAGAACTGAAGCTTTCTTT
.,TRBV29-1,TRBJ2-7,TRBD2,CSVEARTSGTYEQYF,TGCAGCGTTGAAGCAAGGACTAGCGGGACCTACGAGCAGTACTTC
few,TRBV28,TRBJ2-2,.,CASGTANTGELFF,TGTGCCAGTGGGACTGCCAACACCGGGGAGCTGTTTTTT
.,TRBV6-6,TRBJ1-4,.,CASSHGETATNEKLFF,TGTGCCAGCAGCCACGGAGAGACCGCAACTAATGAAAAACTGTTTTTT
.,TRBV5-6,TRBJ1-6,.,CASSLIELYNSPLHF,TGTGCCAGCAGCTTGATAGAGCTTTATAATTCACCCCTCCACTTT
.,TRBV6-5,TRBJ2-7,TRBD1,CASGDRGYEQYF,TGTGCCAGCGGGGACAGGGGCTACGAGCAGTACTTC
.,TRBV6-5,TRBJ2-5,TRBD2,CASSYSSGGLQTQYF,TGTGCCAGCAGTTACAGTTCGGGGGGATTACAGACCCAGTACTTC
few,TRBV6-5,TRBJ1-5,TRBD1,CATTGVRGQPQHF,TGTGCCACCACAGGGGTTCGTGGTCAGCCCCAGCATTTT
.,TRBV5-1,TRBJ2-5,.,CASSLDGTREETQYF,TGCGCCAGCAGCTTGGACGGGACAAGAGAAGAGACCCAGTACTTC
.,TRBV4-1,TRBJ1-2,.,CASSQSGNYGYTF,TGCGCCAGCAGCCAATCAGGGAACTATGGCTACACCTTC
.,TRBV27,TRBJ1-2,.,CASSSDRWSGYTF,TGTGCCAGCAGTTCCGACAGGTGGTCGGGCTACACCTTC
.,TRBV27,TRBJ2-7,TRBD2,CATGGGPGEQYF,TGTGCCACCGGCGGGGGTCCGGGCGAGCAGTACTTC
.,TRBV9,TRBJ1-6,TRBD1,CASSRQGDSPLHF,TGTGCCAGCAGTAGACAGGGGGACTCACCCCTCCACTTT
.,TRBV10-3,TRBJ2-2,.,CAISVGQSNTGELFF,TGTGCCATCAGCGTAGGACAGTCGAACACCGGGGAGCTGTTTTTT
.,TRBV6-5,TRBJ1-1,.,CASSTGQSNTEAFF,TGTGCCAGCAGTACTGGACAATCGAACACTGAAGCTTTCTTT
.,TRBV11-2,TRBJ2-3,TRBD1,CASSWTGSTDTQYF,TGTGCCAGCAGCTGGACAGGGTCCACAGATACGCAGTATTTT
.,TRBV6-5,TRBJ1-5,.,CASGRVDQPQHF,TGTGCCAGCGGGAGGGTTGATCAGCCCCAGCATTTT
few,TRBV6-5,TRBJ2-7,TRBD1,CASRSGTGSRREQYF,TGTGCCAGCAGGTCCGGGACAGGGTCCCGTAGAGAGCAGTACTTC
.,TRBV28,TRBJ2-7,TRBD2,CATYSGTRIMQYF,TGTGCCACCTACTCCGGGACTAGAATCATGCAGTACTTC
few,TRBV11-2,TRBJ1-1,.,CASSGRGSGYPTEAFF,TGTGCCAGCAGCGGGAGGGGGTCCGGCTATCCCACTGAAGCTTTCTTT
.,TRBV30,TRBJ1-2,.,CAGGHLIGYGYTF,TGTGCCGGGGGACACTTAATTGGCTATGGCTACACCTTC
.,TRBV5-1,TRBJ1-2,TRBD1,CASSPGQGARGYTF,TGCGCCAGCAGCCCTGGACAGGGGGCGCGAGGCTACACCTTC
few,TRBV5-6,TRBJ1-2,.,CASSLVWGQGYGYTF,TGTGCCAGCAGCTTAGTCTGGGGGCAGGGCTATGGCTACACCTTC
.,TRBV7-8,TRBJ1-1,.,CASSSTRARNTEAFF,TGTGCCAGCAGCTCGACCAGGGCGAGAAACACTGAAGCTTTCTTT
.,TRBV29-1,TRBJ2-3,.,CSVIIDFPDTQYF,TGCAGCGTTATCATAGATTTTCCAGATACGCAGTATTTT
many,TRBV7-2,TRBJ1-6,.,CASSFPDRRYNSPLHF,TGTGCCAGCAGCTTCCCAGACAGGCGATATAATTCACCCCTCCACTTT
.,TRBV7-9,TRBJ1-5,.,CASSTGGSNQPQHF,TGTGCCAGCAGCACAGGAGGGAGCAATCAGCCCCAGCATTTT
.,TRBV29-1,TRBJ2-7,.,CSVHGRRAGSYEQYF,TGCAGCGTTCACGGACGGCGTGCGGGGTCCTACGAGCAGTACTTC
.,TRBV7-2,TRBJ1-5,TRBD1,CASSPGQGVRPQHF,TGTGCCAGCAGCCCCGGACAGGGCGTTCGACCCCAGCATTTT
.,TRBV7-2,TRBJ2-1,TRBD1,CASSLGQAYNEQFF,TGTGCCAGCAGCTTGGGACAGGCTTACAATGAGCAGTTCTTC
.,TRBV28,TRBJ1-2,.,CATAQRGGYTF,TGTGCCACCGCCCAAAGAGGTGGCTACACCTTC
few,TRBV6-6,TRBJ1-2,TRBD1,CASEGWGQGIYGYTF,TGTGCCAGCGAAGGGTGGGGACAGGGAATCTATGGCTACACCTTC